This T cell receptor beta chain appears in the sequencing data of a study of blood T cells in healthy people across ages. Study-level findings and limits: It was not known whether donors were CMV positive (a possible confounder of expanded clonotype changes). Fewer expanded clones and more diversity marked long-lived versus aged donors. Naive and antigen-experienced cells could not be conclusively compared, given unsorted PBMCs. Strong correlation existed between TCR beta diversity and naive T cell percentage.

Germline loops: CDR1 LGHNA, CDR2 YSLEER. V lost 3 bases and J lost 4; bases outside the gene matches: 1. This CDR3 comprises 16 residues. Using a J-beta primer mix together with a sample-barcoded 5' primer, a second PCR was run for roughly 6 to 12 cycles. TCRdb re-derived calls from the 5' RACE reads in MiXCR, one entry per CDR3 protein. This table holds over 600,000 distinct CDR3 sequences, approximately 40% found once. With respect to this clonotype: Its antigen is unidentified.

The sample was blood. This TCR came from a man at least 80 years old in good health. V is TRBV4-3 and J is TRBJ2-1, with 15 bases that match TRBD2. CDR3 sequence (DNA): TGCGCCAGCAGCCACGGACTAGCGGGGGGGTACAATGAGCAGTTCTTC. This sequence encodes CASSHGLAGGYNEQFF.